A selection of T cell receptor beta chains follows, all from one sample in a study of cytomegalovirus exposure and HLA in healthy donors. Profiled with immunoSEQ multiplex PCR; TCRdb holds only in-frame clones, not every one. The sample has almost 80,000 clones, less than 80% seen once. Sequencing was performed on PBMCs. These receptor sequences come from a woman between 50 and 59 years old in good health and CMV-seropositive. The CDR3 runs from the conserved cysteine through the conserved F or W. Fields, in order: J gene, V gene, clone size, D gene, CDR3 protein, CDR3 DNA. D genes are given only for firm matches. Rows give clone size only sometimes, using once, few, many, or a class for an expanded clone.

TRBJ2-5	TRBV19	.	TRBD2	CASKVAGGRQETQYF	TGTGCCAGTAAGGTAGCGGGGGGGCGGCAAGAGACCCAGTACTTC
TRBJ1-1	TRBV10-3	.	.	CAISESRGRGNTEAFF	TGTGCCATCAGTGAGTCAAGGGGTAGGGGGAACACTGAAGCTTTCTTT
TRBJ2-2	TRBV10-3	.	.	CAISEAGEAGELFF	TGTGCCATCAGTGAGGCCGGGGAAGCCGGGGAGCTGTTTTTT
TRBJ2-3	TRBV10-3	.	.	CAISGGNGGELDTQYF	TGTGCCATCAGTGGAGGGAACGGGGGAGAATTAGATACGCAGTATTTT
TRBJ1-3	TRBV19	.	TRBD1	CASKVGQGENTIYF	TGTGCCAGTAAAGTGGGACAGGGTGAAAACACCATATATTTT
TRBJ1-1	TRBV9	few	TRBD1	CASSPPDRGGVEAFF	TGTGCCAGCAGCCCCCCTGACAGGGGGGGGGTTGAAGCTTTCTTT
TRBJ1-2	TRBV18	.	.	CASSPGRSNYGYTF	TGTGCCAGCTCACCAGGCAGGTCCAACTATGGCTACACCTTC
TRBJ1-1	TRBV9	.	.	CASSVGFMNTEAFF	TGTGCCAGCAGCGTAGGTTTTATGAACACTGAAGCTTTCTTT
TRBJ2-3	TRBV5-1	.	TRBD1	CASSPDRGTDTQYF	TGCGCCAGCAGCCCGGACAGGGGGACAGATACGCAGTATTTT
TRBJ2-3	TRBV19	.	.	CASSKRLRLVAQYF	TGTGCCAGTAGTAAACGCTTACGACTAGTCGCGCAGTATTTT
TRBJ1-3	TRBV6-5	.	TRBD1	CASSTGGQGGNTIYF	TGTGCCAGCAGTACCGGTGGACAGGGCGGAAACACCATATATTTT
TRBJ2-5	TRBV19	few	TRBD2	CASSLAGRPGETQYF	TGTGCCAGTAGCCTAGCGGGGCGTCCGGGAGAGACCCAGTACTTC
TRBJ2-5	TRBV6-4	.	TRBD2	CASSPSTSGQETQYF	TGTGCCAGCAGTCCATCGACTAGCGGACAAGAGACCCAGTACTTC
TRBJ1-5	TRBV28	.	TRBD1	CASSHTGQFIGNQPQHF	TGTGCCAGCAGTCACACGGGACAGTTTATAGGCAATCAGCCCCAGCATTTT
TRBJ1-1	TRBV7-6	.	.	CASRGGGLSTEAFF	TGTGCCAGCCGCGGGGGGGGGCTGAGCACTGAAGCTTTCTTT
TRBJ2-3	TRBV2	.	.	CASSVGGATDTQYF	TGTGCCAGCAGTGTGGGGGGGGCAACAGATACGCAGTATTTT
TRBJ1-4	TRBV7-9	.	.	CASTKRGFNEKLFF	TGTGCCAGCACCAAACGAGGTTTCAATGAAAAACTGTTTTTT
TRBJ2-7	TRBV7-9	.	.	CASREGSYEQYF	TGTGCCAGCAGGGAGGGGAGCTACGAGCAGTACTTC
TRBJ1-2	TRBV18	.	.	CASSPEQGNYGYTF	TGTGCCAGCTCACCGGAGCAGGGCAACTATGGCTACACCTTC
TRBJ1-4	TRBV2	.	.	CASSGQGNEKLFF	TGTGCCAGCAGTGGGCAGGGGAATGAAAAACTGTTTTTT
TRBJ1-6	TRBV14	once	TRBD1	CASSQVEQGGLISYNSPLHF	TGTGCCAGCAGCCAAGTGGAACAGGGGGGATTAATCTCCTATAATTCACCCCTCCACTTT
TRBJ1-2	TRBV7-9	.	TRBD1	CSSISGQPGQGANGYTF	TGTTCCAGCATCTCGGGACAGCCGGGACAGGGGGCCAATGGCTACACCTTC
TRBJ2-5	TRBV10-3	.	.	CAISDLQGHKETQYF	TGTGCCATCAGCGACTTACAGGGACATAAAGAGACCCAGTACTTC
TRBJ1-4	TRBV6-1	.	TRBD1	CASRLYRGNEKLFF	TGTGCCAGCAGGCTTTACAGGGGTAATGAAAAACTGTTTTTT
TRBJ2-1	TRBV5-1	.	TRBD2	CASSLGLAGSYNEQFF	TGCGCCAGCAGCTTGGGCCTAGCGGGGTCCTACAATGAGCAGTTCTTC
TRBJ1-1	TRBV7-8	few	.	CASGPYRDTEAFF	TGTGCCAGCGGCCCCTATCGGGACACTGAAGCTTTCTTT